A single sample gave rise to the 9 T cell receptor beta chains below, sequenced in a study of long-term antiretroviral therapy in people with HIV. Survey-level resolution applied to immunoSEQ assay v3.0. The assay was immunoSEQ multiplex PCR, and TCRdb's table has in-frame clones only and misses some. The data show 30,000 to 40,000 clones, 70% to 80% seen once. The input for sequencing was unsorted PBMCs, taken 2 years after starting antiretroviral therapy. The origin of the receptors is a woman aged 50 to 65 with HIV.

This chain links TRBV5-1 with TRBJ1-1; the match to TRBD1 covers 9 bases. CDR3 length: 17 residues. Germline trimming cut 0 bases from V and 5 bases from J; bases unmatched to any gene: 11. In germline, CDR1 is SGHRS, CDR2 YFSETQ. For the CDR3, the DNA is TGCGCCAGCAGCTTGGGACAGGGGGAACTTAAATTTACTGAAGCTTTCTTT. This gives the protein CASSLGQGELKFTEAFF.

The V and J genes are TRBV5-1 and TRBJ1-2; D remains ambiguous. This CDR3 comprises 11 residues. V gave up 0 bases and J gave up 8 bases, with 5 bases separating them. Germline CDR1 is SGHRS and CDR2 is YFSETQ. CDR3 bases: TGCGCCAGCAGCTTGGAGTCCGGCTACACCTTC. It encodes CASSLESGYTF.

This CDR3 reads CASSREGSLAFF. CDR3 coding DNA: TGTGCCAGCAGCAGAGAGGGGAGTTTGGCTTTCTTT. The rearrangement joins TRBV14 to TRBJ1-1; TRBD1 is a possible D gene (5 bases). CDR1 and CDR2 from the germline V gene are SGHDN and FVKESK. Between the trimmed V and J ends, which lost 5 bases and 11 bases, there was a span of 15 bases. The CDR3 is made up of 12 amino acids.

The V gene is TRBV9, the J gene TRBJ1-2, with no clear D. Trimming shortened V by 0 bases and J by 8 bases, and 17 bases separated the two germline ends. The CDR3 is 15 amino acids. Germline values: CDR1 SGDLS, CDR2 YYNGEE. The CDR3 DNA is TGTGCCAGCAGCGTAGATTTGCCGGGAATAAAAGGCTACACCTTC. Protein sequence: CASSVDLPGIKGYTF.

V gene TRBV30 combines with J gene TRBJ2-3, with D perhaps assigned TRBD1 or TRBD2 (5 bases each). The V and J ends lost 0 bases and 8 bases respectively, with 15 bases between them. CDR3 length equals 14 residues. Looked up from germline, CDR1 is GTSNPN and CDR2 is SVGIG (reference sequence). CDR3 bases: TGTGCCTGGAGTGTAAGCCCCGGGGCGGGTACGCAGTATTTT. This gives the protein CAWSVSPGAGTQYF.

This chain joins TRBV10-3 and TRBJ2-1, with 10 nucleotides matching TRBD2. The CDR3 covers 15 residues. Germline V gene data show CDR1 as ENHRY and CDR2 as SYGVKD. The junction had 2 bases not matched to a gene; V was cut back by 4 bases and J by 2 bases. As DNA, the CDR3 is TGTGCCATCAGTGTCACTAGCGGGGCCTACAATGAGCAGTTCTTC. Its protein is CAISVTSGAYNEQFF.

The rearrangement joins TRBV5-8 to TRBJ1-5; D remains ambiguous. This CDR3 has 14 residues. Trimming pared 0 bases from V and 6 bases from J, leaving 10 bases between. Per the germline V gene, CDR1 is SGHTS and CDR2 is YDEGEE. The CDR3 loop is CASSLETNSQPQHF. The DNA of the CDR3 is TGTGCCAGCAGCTTGGAGACGAATAGTCAGCCCCAGCATTTT.

This sequence joins TRBV5-6 and TRBJ2-5, with unresolved D. CDR1 SGHDT and CDR2 YYEEEE come from the germline V gene. The CDR3 is 15 amino acids. V gave up 1 base and J gave up 5 bases, with 15 bases separating them. The CDR3 here is CASSLRGDFGETQYF. The CDR3 DNA sequence: TGTGCCAGCAGCTTGCGTGGGGATTTTGGGGAGACCCAGTACTTC.

The V call is TRBV11-2, the J call TRBJ1-3; D gene unclear. Deletions cut 1 base from V and 0 bases from J, with 10 bases between. The V gene's germline CDR1 is SGHAT and CDR2 FQNNGV. CDR3 size: 16 residues. The CDR3 here is CASSLVGRLSGNTIYF. As DNA, the CDR3 is TGTGCCAGCAGCTTAGTCGGACGGCTCTCTGGAAACACCATATATTTT. The full variable domain, rest sourced from reference TRBV11-2 and TRBJ1-3, is EAGVAQSPRYKIIEKRQSVAFWCNPISGHATLYWYQQILGQGPKLLIQFQNNGVVDDSQLPKDRFSAERLKGVDSTLKIQPAKLEDSAVYLCASSLVGRLSGNTIYFGEGSWLTVV.